The entry below gives a single T cell receptor (beta chain) sequence along with its context. The entry originates in a study of blood T cell repertoires in COVID-19. Clones were sequenced by immunoSEQ multiplex PCR, and TCRdb holds only the in-frame ones, with some missing. In the table there are approximately 210,000 clones, approximately 80% of which are singletons. Germline V gene data show CDR1 as SGHAT and CDR2 as FQNNGV. The CDR3 length is 12 residues. V was shortened by 4 bases and J by 3 bases, with 5 bases between the two germline ends. Sequencing used peripheral blood. The clonotype was recovered from a woman over 75 with COVID-19, enrolled during active disease. This rearrangement joins TRBV11-2 to TRBJ2-3; D remains ambiguous. The CDR3 region has the DNA TGTGCCAGCAGCTCCGGGACAGATACGCAGTATTTT. Its translation is CASSSGTDTQYF.